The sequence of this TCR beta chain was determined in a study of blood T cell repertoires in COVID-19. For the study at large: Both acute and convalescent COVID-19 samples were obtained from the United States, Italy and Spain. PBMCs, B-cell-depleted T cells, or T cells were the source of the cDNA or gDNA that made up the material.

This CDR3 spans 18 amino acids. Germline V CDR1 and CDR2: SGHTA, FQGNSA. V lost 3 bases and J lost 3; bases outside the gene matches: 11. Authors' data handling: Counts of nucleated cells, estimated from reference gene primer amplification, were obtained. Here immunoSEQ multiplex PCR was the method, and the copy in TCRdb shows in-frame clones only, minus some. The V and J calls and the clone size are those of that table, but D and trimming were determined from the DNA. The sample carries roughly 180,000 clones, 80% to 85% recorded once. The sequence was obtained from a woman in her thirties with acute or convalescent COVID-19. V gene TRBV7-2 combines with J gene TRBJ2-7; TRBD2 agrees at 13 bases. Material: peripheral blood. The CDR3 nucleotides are TGTGCCAGCAGCTTCGAAGGACTAGCGGGAGTGGGGGTCTACGAGCAGTACTTC. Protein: CASSFEGLAGVGVYEQYF. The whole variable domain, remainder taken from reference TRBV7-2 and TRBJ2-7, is GAGVSQSPSNKVTEKGKDVELRCDPISGHTALYWYRQSLGQGLEFLIYFQGNSAPDKSGLPSDRFSAERTGGSVSTLTIQRTQQEDSAVYLCASSFEGLAGVGVYEQYFGPGTRLTVT.